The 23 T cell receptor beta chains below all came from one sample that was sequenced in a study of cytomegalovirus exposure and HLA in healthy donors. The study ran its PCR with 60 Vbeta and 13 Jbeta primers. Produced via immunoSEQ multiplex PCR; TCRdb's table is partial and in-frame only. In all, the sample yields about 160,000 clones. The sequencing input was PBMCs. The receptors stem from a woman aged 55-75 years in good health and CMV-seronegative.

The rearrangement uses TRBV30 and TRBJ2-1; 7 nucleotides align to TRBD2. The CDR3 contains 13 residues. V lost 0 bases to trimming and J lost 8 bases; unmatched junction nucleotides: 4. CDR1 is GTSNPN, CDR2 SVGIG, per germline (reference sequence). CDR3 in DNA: TGTGCCTGGAGTGTACGGGGGGACGATGAGCAGTTCTTC. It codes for CAWSVRGDDEQFF.

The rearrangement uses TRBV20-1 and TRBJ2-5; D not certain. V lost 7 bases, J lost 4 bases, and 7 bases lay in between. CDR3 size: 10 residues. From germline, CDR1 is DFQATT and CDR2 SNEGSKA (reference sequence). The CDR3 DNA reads TGCAGTGGCGGTGGAGAGACCCAGTACTTC. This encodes CSGGGETQYF.

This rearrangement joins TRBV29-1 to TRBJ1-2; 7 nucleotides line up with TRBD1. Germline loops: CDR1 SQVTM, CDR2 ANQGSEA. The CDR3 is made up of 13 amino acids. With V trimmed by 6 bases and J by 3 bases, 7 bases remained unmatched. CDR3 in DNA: TGCAGCGTCGTGACAGGGTCGGACTATGGCTACACCTTC. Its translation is CSVVTGSDYGYTF.

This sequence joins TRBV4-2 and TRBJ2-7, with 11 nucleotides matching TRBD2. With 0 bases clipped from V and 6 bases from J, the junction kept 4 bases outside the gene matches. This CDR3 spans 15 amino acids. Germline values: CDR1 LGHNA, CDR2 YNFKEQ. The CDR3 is CASSQEGTSGTEQYF. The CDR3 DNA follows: TGTGCCAGCAGCCAAGAGGGGACTAGCGGCACCGAGCAGTACTTC.

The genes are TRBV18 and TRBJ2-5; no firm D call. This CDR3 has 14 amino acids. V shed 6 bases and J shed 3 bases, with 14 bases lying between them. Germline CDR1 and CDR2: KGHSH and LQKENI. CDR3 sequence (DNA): TGTGCCAGCTCCCCCGCGTCCGAGGAAGAGACCCAGTACTTC. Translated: CASSPASEEETQYF.

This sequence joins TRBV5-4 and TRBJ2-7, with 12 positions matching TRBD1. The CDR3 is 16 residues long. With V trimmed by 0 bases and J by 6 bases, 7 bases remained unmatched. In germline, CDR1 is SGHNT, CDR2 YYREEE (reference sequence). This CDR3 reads CASSLVGGQGAREQYF. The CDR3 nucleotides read TGTGCCAGCAGCTTGGTTGGGGGACAGGGGGCCCGCGAGCAGTACTTC. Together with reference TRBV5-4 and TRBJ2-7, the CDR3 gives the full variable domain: ETGVTQSPTHLIKTRGQQVTLRCSSQSGHNTVSWYQQALGQGPQFIFQYYREEENGRGNFPPRFSGLQFPNYSSELNVNALELDDSALYLCASSLVGGQGAREQYFGPGTRLTVT.

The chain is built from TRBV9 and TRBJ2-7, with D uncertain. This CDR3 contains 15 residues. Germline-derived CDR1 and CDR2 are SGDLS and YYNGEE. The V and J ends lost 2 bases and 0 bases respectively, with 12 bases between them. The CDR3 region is CASSVGSTSSYEQYF. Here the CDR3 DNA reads TGTGCCAGCAGCGTCGGGTCAACGAGCTCCTACGAGCAGTACTTC. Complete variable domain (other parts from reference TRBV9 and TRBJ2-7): DSGVTQTPKHLITATGQRVTLRCSPRSGDLSVYWYQQSLDQGLQFLIQYYNGEERAKGNILERFSAQQFPDLHSELNLSSLELGDSALYFCASSVGSTSSYEQYFGPGTRLTVT.

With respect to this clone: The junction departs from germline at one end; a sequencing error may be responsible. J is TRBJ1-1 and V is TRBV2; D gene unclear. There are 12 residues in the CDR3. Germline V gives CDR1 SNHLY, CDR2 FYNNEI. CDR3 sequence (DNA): TGTGCCAGCCACGACACGAACATTGAAGCTTTCTTT. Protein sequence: CASHDTNIEAFF.

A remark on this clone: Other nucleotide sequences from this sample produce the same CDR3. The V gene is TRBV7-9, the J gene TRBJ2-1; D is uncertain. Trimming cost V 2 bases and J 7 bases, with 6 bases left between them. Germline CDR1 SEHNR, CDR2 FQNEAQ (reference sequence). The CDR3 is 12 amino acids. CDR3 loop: CASSLSRNEQFF. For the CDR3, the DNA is TGTGCCAGCAGCTTAAGTCGGAATGAGCAGTTCTTC.

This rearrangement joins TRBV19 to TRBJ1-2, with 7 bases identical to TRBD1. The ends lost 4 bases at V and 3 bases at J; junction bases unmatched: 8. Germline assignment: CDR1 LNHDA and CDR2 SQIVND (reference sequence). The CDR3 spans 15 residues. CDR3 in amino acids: CASSTGQAGYYGYTF. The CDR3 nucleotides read TGTGCCAGTAGTACCGGACAGGCTGGGTACTATGGCTACACCTTC.

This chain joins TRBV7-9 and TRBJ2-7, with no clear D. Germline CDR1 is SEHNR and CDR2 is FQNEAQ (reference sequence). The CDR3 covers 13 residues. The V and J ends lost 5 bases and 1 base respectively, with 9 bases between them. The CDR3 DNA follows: TGTGCCAGCAGCCGCCCGACTTCCTACGAGCAGTACTTC. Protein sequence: CASSRPTSYEQYF.

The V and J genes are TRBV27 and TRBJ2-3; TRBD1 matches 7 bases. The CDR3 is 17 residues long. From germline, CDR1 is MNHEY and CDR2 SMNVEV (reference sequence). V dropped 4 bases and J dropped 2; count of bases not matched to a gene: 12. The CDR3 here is CASSSRGTALPTDTQYF. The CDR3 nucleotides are TGTGCCAGCAGTTCACGAGGGACAGCTCTGCCCACAGATACGCAGTATTTT.

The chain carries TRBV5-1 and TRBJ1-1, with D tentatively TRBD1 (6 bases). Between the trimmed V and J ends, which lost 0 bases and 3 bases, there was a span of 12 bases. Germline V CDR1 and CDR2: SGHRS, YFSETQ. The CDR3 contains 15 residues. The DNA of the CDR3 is TGCGCCAGCAGCTTGGGGTGGGGGCAGGACACTGAAGCTTTCTTT. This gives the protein CASSLGWGQDTEAFF.

CDR3 in amino acids: CASSQAEPPGQGIYQPQHF. For the CDR3, the DNA is TGCGCCAGCAGCCAAGCCGAACCCCCGGGACAGGGGATCTATCAGCCCCAGCATTTT. The chain uses TRBV4-1 and TRBJ1-5; 10 nucleotides align to TRBD1. After removal of 1 base from V and 5 bases from J, the junction contained 14 bases not matched to a gene. CDR3 size: 19 residues. Per germline, CDR1 MGHRA and CDR2 YSYEKL.

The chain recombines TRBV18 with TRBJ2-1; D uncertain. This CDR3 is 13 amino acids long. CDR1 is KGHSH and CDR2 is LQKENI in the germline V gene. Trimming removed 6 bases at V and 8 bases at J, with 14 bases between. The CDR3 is CASSQRLSDEQFF. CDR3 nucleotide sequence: TGTGCCAGCTCCCAGAGGCTGTCGGATGAGCAGTTCTTC.

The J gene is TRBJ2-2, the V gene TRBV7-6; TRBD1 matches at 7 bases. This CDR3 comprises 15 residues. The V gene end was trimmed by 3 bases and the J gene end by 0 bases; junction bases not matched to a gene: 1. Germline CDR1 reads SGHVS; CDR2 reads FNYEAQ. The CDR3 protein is CASSFGTANTGELFF. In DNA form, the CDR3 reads TGTGCCAGCAGCTTCGGGACAGCGAACACCGGGGAGCTGTTTTTT.

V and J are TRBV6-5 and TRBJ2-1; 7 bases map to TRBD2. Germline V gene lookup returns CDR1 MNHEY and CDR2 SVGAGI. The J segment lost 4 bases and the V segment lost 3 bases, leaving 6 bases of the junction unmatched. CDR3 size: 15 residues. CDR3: CASSYSLAEYNEQFF. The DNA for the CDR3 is TGTGCCAGCAGTTATTCCCTAGCGGAGTACAATGAGCAGTTCTTC.

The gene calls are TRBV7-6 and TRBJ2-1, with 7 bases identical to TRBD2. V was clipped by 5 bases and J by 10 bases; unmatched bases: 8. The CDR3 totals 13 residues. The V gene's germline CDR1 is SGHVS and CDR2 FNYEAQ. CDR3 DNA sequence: TGTGCCAGCAGCCAGACTAGCTTAGAGGAGCAGTTCTTC. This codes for CASSQTSLEEQFF.

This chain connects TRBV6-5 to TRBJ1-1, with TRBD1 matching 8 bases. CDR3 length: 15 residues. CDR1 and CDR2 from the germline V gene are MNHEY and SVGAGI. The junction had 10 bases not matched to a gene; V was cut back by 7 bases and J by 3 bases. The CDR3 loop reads CASNNQGARYTEAFF. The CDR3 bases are TGTGCCAGCAACAACCAGGGGGCCAGGTACACTGAAGCTTTCTTT.

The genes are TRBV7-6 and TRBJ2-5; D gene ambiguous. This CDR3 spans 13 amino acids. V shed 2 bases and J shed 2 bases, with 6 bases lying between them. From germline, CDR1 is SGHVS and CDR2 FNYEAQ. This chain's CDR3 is CASSLIQQETQYF. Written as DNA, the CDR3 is TGTGCCAGCAGCTTAATTCAGCAAGAGACCCAGTACTTC.

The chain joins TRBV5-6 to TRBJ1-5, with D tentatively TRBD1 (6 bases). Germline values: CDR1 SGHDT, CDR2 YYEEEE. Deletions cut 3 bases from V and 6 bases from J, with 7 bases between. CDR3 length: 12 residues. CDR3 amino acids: CASSSRGQPQHF. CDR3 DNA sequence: TGTGCCAGCAGCTCCAGGGGTCAGCCCCAGCATTTT.

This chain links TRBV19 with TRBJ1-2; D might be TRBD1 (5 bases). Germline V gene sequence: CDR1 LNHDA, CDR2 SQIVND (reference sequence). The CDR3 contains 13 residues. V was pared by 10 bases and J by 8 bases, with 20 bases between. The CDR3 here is CATQPAASGGYTF. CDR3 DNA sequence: TGTGCCACCCAGCCGGCGGCCTCAGGGGGCTACACCTTC.

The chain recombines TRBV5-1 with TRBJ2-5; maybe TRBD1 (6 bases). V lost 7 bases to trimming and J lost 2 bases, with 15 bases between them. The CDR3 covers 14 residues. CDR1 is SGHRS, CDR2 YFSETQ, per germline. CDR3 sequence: CASCRGMGQETQYF. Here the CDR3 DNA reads TGCGCCAGCTGTAGGGGGATGGGGCAAGAGACCCAGTACTTC. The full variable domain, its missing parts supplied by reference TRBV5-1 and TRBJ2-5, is KAGVTQTPRYLIKTRGQQVTLSCSPISGHRSVSWYQQTPGQGLQFLFEYFSETQRNKGNFPGRFSGRQFSNSRSEMNVSTLELGDSALYLCASCRGMGQETQYFGPGTRLLVL.